The next 25 T cell receptor beta chains were all read from a single sample in a study of shared clonotypes between healthy human individuals. The repertoire was sequenced with immunoSEQ multiplex PCR; TCRdb's copy has only in-frame clones and lacks some. The data show 2 million to 2.5 million clones, with around 95% seen just once and 0.13% held by the top ten. Sequencing was performed on naive CD4+ T cells sorted from blood. Subset: CD45RA+ positively selected. The receptor set was obtained from a man between 18 and 29 years old in good health.

The chain has TRBV11-1 and TRBJ1-1, with D maybe TRBD1 (6 bases). CDR3 length: 17 amino acids. The V gene's germline CDR1 is SGHAT and CDR2 FQDESV (reference sequence). V lost 5 bases, J lost 2 bases, and 21 bases lay in between. The CDR3 reads CASSQLRGREANTEAFF. In DNA, the CDR3 is TGTGCCAGCAGCCAACTCCGGGGGCGCGAAGCAAACACTGAAGCTTTCTTT. Looking up the rest from reference TRBV11-1 and TRBJ1-1 gives the full variable domain: EAEVAQSPRYKITEKSQAVAFWCDPISGHATLYWYRQILGQGPELLVQFQDESVVDDSQLPKDRFSAERLKGVDSTLKIQPAELGDSAMYLCASSQLRGREANTEAFFGQGTRLTVV.

The rearrangement joins TRBV30 to TRBJ2-4; D gene uncertain. Germline-derived CDR1 and CDR2 are GTSNPN and SVGIG (reference sequence). With 2 bases removed from V and 1 base from J, the gap between germline ends came to 9 bases. The CDR3 is 14 amino acids. This CDR3 reads CAWSPEDAKNIQYF. The CDR3 nucleotides read TGTGCCTGGAGTCCTGAAGATGCCAAAAACATTCAGTACTTC.

The rearrangement joins TRBV14 to TRBJ1-1; 8 nucleotides line up with TRBD1. Trimming took 6 bases from V and 5 from J; bases not matched to a gene: 8. The germline CDR1 and CDR2 sequences are SGHDN and FVKESK. There are 14 residues in the CDR3. DNA for the CDR3: TGTGCCAGCAGTCGACAGGGGTCGTTTACTGAAGCTTTCTTT. Its protein is CASSRQGSFTEAFF.

CDR3 nucleotide sequence: TGTGCCAGCAGTTCCCTTTTGGACTTAGAGCAGTACTTC. Its protein is CASSSLLDLEQYF. J is TRBJ2-7 and V is TRBV28; tentative D call: TRBD2 (5 bases). The CDR3 sequence is 13 residues long. Trimming removed 4 bases at V and 7 bases at J, with 14 bases between. Germline CDR1 MDHEN, CDR2 SYDVKM.

This chain joins TRBV30 and TRBJ2-7, with a tentative D call TRBD2 (6 bases). The CDR3 loop spans 14 amino acids. V shed 0 bases and J shed 2 bases, with 11 bases lying between them. Germline V CDR1 and CDR2: GTSNPN, SVGIG (reference sequence). The CDR3 DNA reads TGTGCCTGGAGTGTAGGAGGGGTCCCCTACGAGCAGTACTTC. Amino acid sequence: CAWSVGGVPYEQYF.

Turning to this clone: The germline gene is not matched at one end of the junction; a read error may be the cause. The V and J genes are TRBV15 and TRBJ2-4, with D perhaps matching TRBD2 (5 bases). This CDR3 region has 14 residues. Germline V gene sequence: CDR1 LNHNV, CDR2 YYDKDF (reference sequence). The CDR3 reads CATSTAPYPGLVTF. DNA for the CDR3: TGTGCCACCAGCACTGCCCCCTACCCGGGATTGGTTACGTTC.

Details on this clone: This same CDR3 is encoded by further DNA sequences in the sample. The gene calls are TRBV28 and TRBJ1-1, with 8 bases fitting TRBD1. Looked up from germline, CDR1 is MDHEN and CDR2 is SYDVKM. The junction had 3 bases not matched to a gene; V was cut back by 2 bases and J by 1 base. The CDR3 sequence is 15 residues long. CDR3 in DNA: TGTGCCAGCAGTTTAATTGGACAGGGGAACACTGAAGCTTTCTTT. It encodes CASSLIGQGNTEAFF.

This clone was seen a handful of times. This chain uses TRBV11-3 with TRBJ2-7; TRBD1 matches at 12 bases. With V trimmed by 5 bases and J by 7 bases, 12 bases remained unmatched. This CDR3 spans 16 amino acids. The germline V gene has CDR1 SGHNT and CDR2 YENEEA. CDR3 nucleotides: TGTGCCAGCAGCCGAGGTACGGGACAGGGGGCGCGGGAGCAGTACTTC. Protein product: CASSRGTGQGAREQYF. Drawing the rest from reference TRBV11-3 and TRBJ2-7, the complete variable domain is EAGVVQSPRYKIIEKKQPVAFWCNPISGHNTLYWYLQNLGQGPELLIRYENEEAVDDSQLPKDRFSAERLKGVDSTLKIQPAELGDSAVYLCASSRGTGQGAREQYFGPGTRLTVT.

Worth noting for this clone: The same CDR3 can be traced to other DNA sequences in this sample. The chain recombines TRBV7-9 with TRBJ1-2, with D maybe TRBD1 (5 bases). Trimming cost V 1 base and J 3 bases, with 9 bases left between them. Germline V gene data show CDR1 as SEHNR and CDR2 as FQNEAQ (reference sequence). The CDR3 has 14 residues. The CDR3 sequence: CASSLGGGDYGYTF. In nucleotides, the CDR3 is TGTGCCAGCAGCTTAGGCGGAGGGGACTATGGCTACACCTTC. The complete variable domain, with remaining parts taken from reference TRBV7-9 and TRBJ1-2, reads DTGVSQNPRHKITKRGQNVTFRCDPISEHNRLYWYRQTLGQGPEFLTYFQNEAQLEKSRLLSDRFSAERPKGSFSTLEIQRTEQGDSAMYLCASSLGGGDYGYTFGSGTRLTVV.

This clone was recorded only once. The CDR3 DNA follows: TGTGCCAGCAGCCGACCCTTGGACAGGGCTGGGGCCAACGTCCTGACTTTC. It yields the protein CASSRPLDRAGANVLTF. The chain carries TRBV11-2 and TRBJ2-6; TRBD1 matches at 8 bases. With V trimmed by 5 bases and J by 2 bases, 8 bases remained unmatched. The germline gives CDR1 SGHAT, CDR2 FQNNGV. This CDR3 comprises 17 residues.

The J gene is TRBJ2-3, the V gene TRBV11-2; 8 nucleotides line up with TRBD2. V gave up 5 bases and J gave up 4 bases; unmatched junction bases: 11. The CDR3 is 16 amino acids. The germline V gene encodes CDR1 SGHAT and CDR2 FQNNGV. The CDR3 DNA reads TGTGCCAGCAGCCTACTCAGCGGGAGTACCGCAGATACGCAGTATTTT. It specifies CASSLLSGSTADTQYF.

The V gene is TRBV13, the J gene TRBJ1-1; D gene ambiguous. The CDR3 sequence is 12 residues long. V was pared by 5 bases and J by 6 bases, with 10 bases between. CDR1 and CDR2 from the germline V gene are PRHDT and FYEKMQ (reference sequence). CDR3 sequence: CASSHGEAEAFF. The DNA for the CDR3 is TGTGCCAGCAGCCATGGGGAGGCTGAAGCTTTCTTT.

V gene TRBV6-5 combines with J gene TRBJ1-4; 9 bases align to TRBD1. J gave up 7 bases and V 4 bases, and 10 bases lay outside the gene matches. Germline CDR1 reads MNHEY; CDR2 reads SVGAGI. This CDR3 is built from 16 residues. The CDR3 reads CASSFGTGSVGEKLFF. Here the CDR3 DNA reads TGTGCCAGCAGTTTCGGGACAGGGTCGGTTGGTGAAAAACTGTTTTTT.

The chain links TRBV25-1 to TRBJ1-4; 7 bases align to TRBD1. The CDR3 consists of 15 residues. Germline V gene sequence: CDR1 MGHDK, CDR2 SYGVNS. The V segment lost 4 bases and the J segment 0 bases; nucleotides outside the gene matches: 2. CDR3 nucleotide sequence: TGTGCCAGCAGTGCACAGGGGCCAACTAATGAAAAACTGTTTTTT. It encodes CASSAQGPTNEKLFF.

This clone was found once. The rearrangement joins TRBV27 to TRBJ2-5; 7 nucleotides line up with TRBD1. The germline V gene encodes CDR1 MNHEY and CDR2 SMNVEV (reference sequence). Trimming cost V 5 bases and J 5 bases; bases outside gene matches: 8. The CDR3 length is 14 residues. CDR3 bases: TGTGCCAGCAGTATTACAGGGGTAGAGGAGACCCAGTACTTC. Amino acids: CASSITGVEETQYF.

The genes are TRBV27 and TRBJ1-2; the match to TRBD1 covers 9 bases. This CDR3 has 14 residues. Germline V gene sequence: CDR1 MNHEY, CDR2 SMNVEV (reference sequence). The V and J ends lost 6 bases and 7 bases, in that order; junction bases with no gene match: 9. The CDR3 protein is CASSTTGGIIGYTF. The CDR3 DNA follows: TGTGCCAGCAGCACCACAGGGGGCATCATTGGCTACACCTTC.

The V and J genes are TRBV28 and TRBJ2-7; D unresolved. The germline CDR1 and CDR2 sequences are MDHEN and SYDVKM. V dropped 3 bases and J dropped 3 bases, with 12 bases sitting between them. This CDR3 spans 14 amino acids. This CDR3 is CASSFAQGVYEQYF. In DNA form, the CDR3 reads TGTGCCAGCAGTTTCGCCCAAGGTGTCTACGAGCAGTACTTC.

The genes are TRBV6-5 and TRBJ2-2; possible D gene TRBD2, 8 bases. The length of the CDR3 is 15 residues. CDR1 MNHEY and CDR2 SVGAGI come from the germline V gene. V lost 5 bases to trimming and J lost 9 bases, with 19 bases between them. The chain's CDR3 is CASSPAGLGGRELFF. CDR3 nucleotide sequence: TGTGCCAGCAGTCCCGCGGGACTAGGGGGCCGGGAGCTGTTTTTT.

This clone occurred a few times. The chain recombines TRBV15 with TRBJ2-5; unclear D gene. Germline V gene sequence: CDR1 LNHNV, CDR2 YYDKDF (reference sequence). V dropped 0 bases and J dropped 4 bases, with 12 bases sitting between them. The CDR3 contains 15 residues. CDR3 bases: TGTGCCACCAGCAGAGACCTGGGGTCGGGAGAGACCCAGTACTTC. Its protein product is CATSRDLGSGETQYF.

The chain has TRBV10-3 and TRBJ1-4, with TRBD1 as a possible D gene (5 bases). This CDR3 region has 14 residues. Trimming took 6 bases from V and 8 from J, leaving 16 bases between them. Germline values: CDR1 ENHRY, CDR2 SYGVKD. The CDR3 sequence: CAIRGSGVKEKLFF. The CDR3 DNA follows: TGTGCCATCAGGGGATCGGGGGTAAAAGAAAAACTGTTTTTT.

The chain recombines TRBV5-5 with TRBJ1-2; D not resolved. This CDR3 is 12 amino acids long. Deletions cut 1 base from V and 6 bases from J, with 7 bases between. Looked up from germline, CDR1 is SGHKS and CDR2 is YYEKEE (reference sequence). This CDR3 reads CASSLRTDGYTF. The DNA for the CDR3 is TGTGCCAGCAGCTTGCGGACTGATGGCTACACCTTC. The variable domain in full, with the rest retrieved from reference TRBV5-5 and TRBJ1-2, is DAGVTQSPTHLIKTRGQQVTLRCSPISGHKSVSWYQQVLGQGPQFIFQYYEKEERGRGNFPDRFSARQFPNYSSELNVNALLLGDSALYLCASSLRTDGYTFGSGTRLTVV.

The genes are TRBV19 and TRBJ1-1; D possibly corresponds to TRBD1 (6 bases). The germline V gene has CDR1 LNHDA and CDR2 SQIVND (reference sequence). V was trimmed by 5 bases and J by 5 bases, leaving 15 bases between them. The CDR3 extends over 14 amino acids. The CDR3 DNA reads as TGTGCCAGTAGTCCGGACAGCGAGGCGACTGAAGCTTTCTTT. Encoded protein: CASSPDSEATEAFF.

The chain uses TRBV7-2 and TRBJ1-5, with a tentative D call TRBD1 (5 bases). CDR1 is SGHTA and CDR2 is FQGNSA in the germline V gene. The CDR3 covers 15 residues. V dropped 1 base and J dropped 3 bases, with 10 bases sitting between them. CDR3 coding DNA: TGTGCCAGCAGCTTAGTCGCGGGACCCAATCAGCCCCAGCATTTT. Its protein product is CASSLVAGPNQPQHF.

V is TRBV6-6 and J is TRBJ1-1; perhaps TRBD1 as D (6 bases). This CDR3 contains 14 residues. V was shortened by 5 bases and J by 3 bases, with 13 bases between the two germline ends. The germline V gene encodes CDR1 MNHNY and CDR2 SVGAGI (reference sequence). The CDR3 DNA sequence: TGTGCCAGCAGTCACGGACAGTCTCACACTGAAGCTTTCTTT. Translated, it gives CASSHGQSHTEAFF.

The chain uses TRBV6-6 and TRBJ1-2; 9 bases match TRBD1. After removal of 2 bases from V and 8 bases from J, the junction contained 6 bases not matched to a gene. This CDR3 has 14 amino acids. Germline V gene data show CDR1 as MNHNY and CDR2 as SVGAGI (reference sequence). This CDR3 is CASSYPDRGTGYTF. The CDR3 bases are TGTGCCAGCAGTTACCCGGACAGGGGTACAGGCTACACCTTC.